The 23 T cell receptor beta chains given below trace back to one sample, sequenced in a study of blood T cell repertoires in COVID-19. Sequencing was performed with immunoSEQ multiplex PCR; in TCRdb, only in-frame clones are kept and a portion is missing. The data show more than 200,000 clones, around 87% seen once. The sequenced sample consisted of PBMCs or T cells enriched from blood (not recorded which). The receptor set was obtained from a man younger than 45 in a cohort exposed to, infected with or recovered from COVID-19 (not recorded which).

The rearrangement uses TRBV10-2 and TRBJ2-7; 10 positions match TRBD2. CDR1 WSHSY and CDR2 SAAADI come from the germline V gene. The CDR3 contains 14 residues. V dropped 2 bases and J dropped 2; count of bases not matched to a gene: 0. In DNA form, the CDR3 reads TGCGCCAGCAGTGAGAGCGGGAGGGCCTACGAGCAGTACTTC. Amino acids: CASSESGRAYEQYF.

This rearrangement joins TRBV9 to TRBJ1-5; D ambiguous. CDR1 and CDR2 (germline): SGDLS, YYNGEE. V gave up 2 bases and J gave up 2 bases, with 8 bases separating them. The CDR3 runs to 14 residues. The CDR3 nucleotides read TGTGCCAGCAGCGTTGGGGAGGGCAATCAGCCCCAGCATTTT. Encoded protein: CASSVGEGNQPQHF.

Points on this clone: A read error may account for a junction end that differs from germline. V usage is TRBV7-7 and J usage is TRBJ2-1; 10 bases agree with TRBD1. CDR3 size: 15 residues. The germline V gene encodes CDR1 SSHAT and CDR2 FNYEAQ (reference sequence). CDR3 coding DNA: TGTGCTAGCAGCTCCGGGACAGGGGAAGTTGATGAGCAGTTCTTC. It yields the protein CASSSGTGEVDEQFF.

The chain uses TRBV9 and TRBJ2-2; TRBD2 matches at 11 bases. With V trimmed by 3 bases and J by 6 bases, 16 bases remained unmatched. This CDR3 spans 19 amino acids. Germline CDR1 is SGDLS and CDR2 is YYNGEE. The CDR3 is CASSAPKIAGGPAAGELFF. The CDR3 nucleotides are TGTGCCAGCAGCGCACCTAAGATAGCGGGAGGGCCTGCTGCCGGGGAGCTGTTTTTT.

The chain has TRBV5-5 and TRBJ2-5; 11 bases match TRBD1. Germline V gene lookup returns CDR1 SGHKS and CDR2 YYEKEE (reference sequence). The CDR3 consists of 14 residues. J lost 4 bases, V lost 2 bases, and 1 base had no gene match. The CDR3 spells CASSLGTGGETQYF. CDR3 nucleotides: TGTGCCAGCAGCTTAGGGACAGGGGGAGAGACCCAGTACTTC. Full variable domain (missing parts from reference TRBV5-5 and TRBJ2-5): DAGVTQSPTHLIKTRGQQVTLRCSPISGHKSVSWYQQVLGQGPQFIFQYYEKEERGRGNFPDRFSARQFPNYSSELNVNALLLGDSALYLCASSLGTGGETQYFGPGTRLLVL.

This CDR3 reads CASSELELNYGYTF. CDR3 nucleotide sequence: TGTGCCAGCAGTGAATTGGAGCTTAACTATGGCTACACCTTC. The rearrangement uses TRBV25-1 and TRBJ1-2, with D unresolved. Trimming stripped 1 base from V and 1 base from J, with 7 bases between. This CDR3 spans 14 amino acids. CDR1 is MGHDK and CDR2 is SYGVNS in the germline V gene.

The chain uses TRBV7-9 and TRBJ2-3, with no clear D. The CDR3 totals 17 residues. The V end lost 5 bases, the J end lost 5 bases, and 23 bases lay between the germline ends. From germline, CDR1 is SEHNR and CDR2 FQNEAQ (reference sequence). CDR3 DNA sequence: TGTGCCAGCAGCCCCATTAGTCCGGCCCAGCGTGGAGATACGCAGTATTTT. Translation: CASSPISPAQRGDTQYF.

This chain joins TRBV19 and TRBJ2-7; 8 nucleotides align to TRBD1. This CDR3 has 14 amino acids. The V gene end was trimmed by 5 bases and the J gene end by 3 bases; junction bases not matched to a gene: 6. Germline loops: CDR1 LNHDA, CDR2 SQIVND (reference sequence). CDR3: CASSPGQGFYEQYF. The CDR3 nucleotides read TGTGCCAGTAGTCCCGGACAGGGTTTCTACGAGCAGTACTTC.

The chain is built from TRBV4-1 and TRBJ2-1, with a tentative D call TRBD2 (5 bases). Looked up from germline, CDR1 is MGHRA and CDR2 is YSYEKL. The CDR3 loop spans 16 amino acids. Trimming pared 0 bases from V and 2 bases from J, leaving 11 bases between. The CDR3 DNA is TGCGCCAGCAGCCAAGAGATTGTAGCGACCTACAATGAGCAGTTCTTC. Its protein product is CASSQEIVATYNEQFF.

This sequence joins TRBV7-9 and TRBJ1-1; no clear D. The germline gives CDR1 SEHNR, CDR2 FQNEAQ (reference sequence). Trimming took 3 bases from V and 4 from J, leaving 12 bases between them. This CDR3 comprises 14 residues. The CDR3 reads CASSFPRGGTEAFF. The CDR3 nucleotides are TGTGCCAGCAGCTTCCCGCGGGGTGGCACTGAAGCTTTCTTT.

The rearrangement links TRBV5-4 to TRBJ1-2; the D is unclear. Germline V CDR1 and CDR2: SGHNT, YYREEE (reference sequence). The CDR3 sequence is 14 residues long. V was clipped by 4 bases and J by 6 bases, with 16 bases between them. This CDR3 reads CASSLGKGGDGYTF. CDR3 DNA sequence: TGTGCCAGCAGCCTGGGGAAGGGAGGTGATGGCTACACCTTC.

V usage is TRBV19 and J usage is TRBJ1-4, with 7 bases matching TRBD1. Germline-derived CDR1 and CDR2 are LNHDA and SQIVND (reference sequence). The CDR3 covers 13 residues. Unmatched junction bases numbered 7, after V lost 4 bases and J lost 11 bases. For the CDR3, the DNA is TGTGCCAGTAGTACAACCCCACAGGGGAAACTGTTTTTT. As protein: CASSTTPQGKLFF.

The V and J genes are TRBV4-3 and TRBJ1-2; D might be TRBD1 (5 bases). Germline V gives CDR1 LGHNA, CDR2 YSLEER. The V gene lost 0 bases and the J gene lost 0 bases, with 11 bases spanning the gap. The CDR3 has 16 residues. CDR3: CASSQDLQEANYGYTF. The CDR3 DNA reads as TGCGCCAGCAGCCAAGATTTACAGGAAGCTAACTATGGCTACACCTTC.

The J gene is TRBJ1-1, the V gene TRBV11-3; TRBD1 aligns across 8 bases. After removal of 5 bases from V and 10 bases from J, the junction contained 6 bases not matched to a gene. Looked up from germline, CDR1 is SGHNT and CDR2 is YENEEA. CDR3 length: 12 residues. This chain's CDR3 is CASSQGQAGAFF. CDR3 in DNA: TGTGCCAGCAGCCAGGGACAGGCAGGAGCTTTCTTT.

The chain has TRBV14 and TRBJ2-1; 8 bases are a match to TRBD2. V was pared by 6 bases and J by 0 bases, with 4 bases of the junction left unmatched. Germline-derived CDR1 and CDR2 are SGHDN and FVKESK. The CDR3 runs to 15 residues. In DNA form, the CDR3 reads TGTGCCAGCAGTGAAAGCGGGAGCTCCTACAATGAGCAGTTCTTC. Its translation: CASSESGSSYNEQFF.

The chain couples TRBV5-1 to TRBJ2-2; D may be TRBD2 (5 bases). CDR3 length: 14 amino acids. The germline CDR1 and CDR2 sequences are SGHRS and YFSETQ. V lost 10 bases and J lost 4, with 17 bases in between. The CDR3 region is CAAKRALGTGELFF. Written as DNA, the CDR3 is TGCGCCGCGAAGAGGGCCTTGGGCACCGGGGAGCTGTTTTTT.

The gene calls are TRBV24-1 and TRBJ2-2; TRBD2 aligns across 9 bases. The CDR3 has 15 amino acids. The trim removed 7 bases at V and 4 bases at J, leaving 6 bases unmatched. Germline V gives CDR1 KGHDR, CDR2 SFDVKD. CDR3 nucleotides: TGTGCCACCAGCATGACTAGCGGCCCCACCGGGGAGCTGTTTTTT. Amino acid sequence: CATSMTSGPTGELFF.

This chain uses TRBV11-3 with TRBJ2-1; 7 bases align to TRBD2. CDR1 SGHNT and CDR2 YENEEA come from the germline V gene. This CDR3 contains 17 residues. The junction had 6 bases not matched to a gene; V was cut back by 1 base and J by 0 bases. CDR3 nucleotide sequence: TGTGCCAGCAGCTTAGGTGTAGCGGGCACCTCCTACAATGAGCAGTTCTTC. As protein: CASSLGVAGTSYNEQFF. The variable domain in full, with the rest retrieved from reference TRBV11-3 and TRBJ2-1, is EAGVVQSPRYKIIEKKQPVAFWCNPISGHNTLYWYLQNLGQGPELLIRYENEEAVDDSQLPKDRFSAERLKGVDSTLKIQPAELGDSAVYLCASSLGVAGTSYNEQFFGPGTRLTVL.

The chain is built from TRBV28 and TRBJ1-3; 7 nucleotides agree with TRBD1. Trimming took 4 bases from V and 0 from J; bases not matched to a gene: 0. The CDR3 contains 14 residues. Germline-derived CDR1 and CDR2 are MDHEN and SYDVKM. The CDR3 DNA reads TGTGCCAGCAGTTCAGGGGGCTCTGGAAACACCATATATTTT. Its protein product is CASSSGGSGNTIYF. Complete variable domain (other parts from reference TRBV28 and TRBJ1-3): DVKVTQSSRYLVKRTGEKVFLECVQDMDHENMFWYRQDPGLGLRLIYFSYDVKMKEKGDIPEGYSVSREKKERFSLILESASTNQTSMYLCASSSGGSGNTIYFGEGSWLTVV.

Concerning this clone: Additional DNA sequences in this sample encode the identical CDR3. The CDR3 region has the DNA TGTGCCAGCTCTCTGACAGTAAACACTGAAGCTTTCTTT. It yields the protein CASSLTVNTEAFF. J is TRBJ1-1 and V is TRBV18, with D maybe TRBD1 (5 bases). The CDR3 is 13 residues long. CDR1 is KGHSH and CDR2 is LQKENI in the germline V gene. Trimming removed 6 bases at V and 2 bases at J, with 10 bases between.

The V gene is TRBV7-8, the J gene TRBJ2-7; the D gene is possibly TRBD1 (5 bases). The germline V gene has CDR1 SGHVS and CDR2 FQNEAQ. The CDR3 contains 13 residues. V was cut by 0 bases and J by 2 bases, with 5 bases left in between. The CDR3 sequence: CASSLAGPYEQYF. The CDR3 bases are TGTGCCAGCAGCTTAGCGGGGCCCTACGAGCAGTACTTC. Combining the CDR3 with reference TRBV7-8 and TRBJ2-7 gives the whole variable domain GAGVSQSPRYKVAKRGQDVALRCDPISGHVSLFWYQQALGQGPEFLTYFQNEAQLDKSGLPSDRFFAERPEGSVSTLKIQRTQQEDSAVYLCASSLAGPYEQYFGPGTRLTVT.

The V and J genes are TRBV9 and TRBJ1-6, with 10 bases matching TRBD1. CDR1 is SGDLS and CDR2 is YYNGEE in the germline V gene. The CDR3 is 19 residues long. With 2 bases clipped from V and 8 bases from J, the junction kept 16 bases outside the gene matches. The CDR3: CASSVSRDGKDRGDSPLHF. The CDR3 region has the DNA TGTGCCAGCAGCGTCAGTAGAGACGGGAAGGACAGGGGGGATTCACCCCTCCACTTT.

The rearrangement joins TRBV29-1 to TRBJ2-7, with 10 bases matching TRBD1. In germline, CDR1 is SQVTM, CDR2 ANQGSEA. The CDR3 totals 13 residues. The junction had 6 bases not matched to a gene; V was cut back by 7 bases and J by 3 bases. The CDR3 DNA sequence: TGCAGCGGGGTCGGGACAGGGGACTACGAGCAGTACTTC. This codes for CSGVGTGDYEQYF.